This T cell receptor (beta chain) was observed in a study of shared clonotypes between healthy human individuals. Measured with immunoSEQ multiplex PCR; TCRdb has only the in-frame clones, and not every one. The sample lists roughly 1,500,000 clones, approximately 98% seen once, with 0.45% in the top ten. The CDR3 is made up of 16 amino acids. V usage is TRBV21-1 and J usage is TRBJ2-7; the table's D call, TRBD1, was not checked against the DNA. TRBV21-1 counts as a pseudogene. Input material: naive CD4+ T cells sorted from blood. Subset specified: CD45RA+ positively selected. This receptor was obtained from a young man in good health. The CDR3 spells CASSRAYRPSSYEQYF. DNA for the CDR3: TGTGCCAGCAGCAGGGCGTATCGACCCAGCTCCTACGAGCAGTACTTC.